The 16 T cell receptor beta chains listed next were all sequenced from one sample in a study of control samples from healthy donors and cancer patients. Profiled with immunoSEQ multiplex PCR; TCRdb holds only in-frame clones, not every one. The sample includes 75,000 to 90,000 clones, approximately 88% of them seen just once. Sequencing was performed on PBMCs. The receptor source for this set is a woman aged 45-59 years with colorectal cancer.

In this sample, this clone turned up once. The CDR3 sequence is CASSTGEWNIQYF. The CDR3 DNA follows: TGTGCCAGCAGTACAGGCGAATGGAACATTCAGTACTTC. The V call is TRBV2, the J call TRBJ2-4; D might be TRBD1 (5 bases). This CDR3 is built from 13 residues. V was shortened by 5 bases and J by 7 bases, with 12 bases between the two germline ends. Germline values: CDR1 SNHLY, CDR2 FYNNEI.

This clone was recorded only once. V is TRBV12-2 and J is TRBJ1-1. TRBV12-2 is annotated as a pseudogene. CDR3 length: 16 amino acids. The CDR3 region is CASRPRGGQKNTEAFF. As DNA, the CDR3 is TGTGCAAGTCGCCCTAGGGGGGGACAGAAAAACACTGAAGCTTTCTTT.

J is TRBJ1-2 and V is TRBV7-8, with TRBD1 matching 7 bases. Germline CDR1 SGHVS, CDR2 FQNEAQ. The CDR3 totals 14 residues. Trimming removed 5 bases from V and 4 bases from J; junction bases left unmatched: 7. The CDR3 bases are TGTGCCAGCAGCCAGTCAGGGGGAGGCTATGGCTACACCTTC. This encodes CASSQSGGGYGYTF.

In this sample, this clone turned up once. The genes are TRBV5-6 and TRBJ2-5; 9 nucleotides align to TRBD2. J gave up 4 bases and V 5 bases, and 12 bases lay outside the gene matches. Germline V gene sequence: CDR1 SGHDT, CDR2 YYEEEE. This CDR3 has 16 residues. The CDR3 region has the DNA TGTGCCAGCAGGCCAAACGGGGGAGCGGGGGGAGAGACCCAGTACTTC. Translation: CASRPNGGAGGETQYF.

The V and J genes are TRBV18 and TRBJ2-7; weak D call: TRBD2 (7 bases). Looked up from germline, CDR1 is KGHSH and CDR2 is LQKENI. This CDR3 contains 16 residues. With 5 bases removed from V and 3 bases from J, the gap between germline ends came to 20 bases. This CDR3 is CASSGFPGGSGYEQYV. CDR3 nucleotides: TGTGCCAGCTCAGGGTTCCCGGGGGGCAGTGGCTACGAGCAGTACGTC.

The chain links TRBV5-6 to TRBJ2-7; D may correspond to TRBD1 or TRBD2 (5 bases each). Deletions cut 3 bases from V and 4 bases from J, with 11 bases between. Germline-derived CDR1 and CDR2 are SGHDT and YYEEEE. The CDR3 sequence is 13 residues long. CDR3 loop: CASSSPGQYEQYV. The CDR3 DNA is TGTGCCAGCAGCTCCCCGGGGCAGTACGAGCAGTACGTC.

This chain uses TRBV14 with TRBJ2-1, with D perhaps matching TRBD1 or TRBD2 (5 bases each). The CDR3 spans 15 residues. CDR1 is SGHDN and CDR2 is FVKESK in the germline V gene. V shed 3 bases and J shed 8 bases, with 17 bases lying between them. CDR3 bases: TGTGCCAGCAGCCACCTCCTGGCAGGGCGGGATGAGCAGTTCTTC. Protein: CASSHLLAGRDEQFF.

This clone was counted between two and nine times. This sample also contains other DNA sequences that code for the same CDR3. V gene TRBV5-1 combines with J gene TRBJ1-1; 11 positions match TRBD1. The CDR3 totals 15 residues. The V and J ends lost 0 bases and 4 bases, in that order; junction bases with no gene match: 2. CDR1 and CDR2 from the germline V gene are SGHRS and YFSETQ. The CDR3 sequence is CASSLAGTGGTEAFF. The DNA for the CDR3 is TGCGCCAGCAGCTTGGCGGGGACAGGGGGCACTGAAGCTTTCTTT.

The CDR3 nucleotides read TGTGCCTGGAGTGTACAAGGAAAACTGTTTTTT. It specifies CAWSVQGKLFF. This chain joins TRBV30 and TRBJ1-4; no definite D call. CDR3 size: 11 residues. CDR1 and CDR2 from the germline V gene are GTSNPN and SVGIG (reference sequence). With 0 bases removed from V and 10 bases from J, the gap between germline ends came to 6 bases.

The CDR3: CASNRQGRDTGELFF. The CDR3 DNA is TGTGCCAGCAACCGACAGGGCAGGGACACCGGGGAGCTGTTTTTT. The chain uses TRBV6-5 and TRBJ2-2; the match to TRBD1 covers 7 bases. The CDR3 consists of 15 residues. V trimming: 7 bases; J trimming: 3 bases; junction bases outside the gene matches: 8. In germline, CDR1 is MNHEY, CDR2 SVGAGI.

The rearrangement joins TRBV30 to TRBJ2-5; D is possibly TRBD2 (6 bases). V lost 1 base, J lost 5 bases, and 11 bases lay in between. This CDR3 contains 13 residues. Germline values: CDR1 GTSNPN, CDR2 SVGIG (reference sequence). This CDR3 reads CAWSGLVGETQYF. CDR3 in DNA: TGTGCCTGGAGTGGACTAGTCGGGGAGACCCAGTACTTC.

The J gene is TRBJ2-1, the V gene TRBV6-5, with TRBD2 as a possible D gene (5 bases). CDR1 is MNHEY, CDR2 SVGAGI, per germline. Trimming left V 5 bases short and J 0 bases short, with 8 bases between. The CDR3 loop spans 14 amino acids. CDR3 coding DNA: TGTGCCAGCAGTAAGGACTTCTCCTACAATGAGCAGTTCTTC. The encoded protein is CASSKDFSYNEQFF.

The chain carries TRBV7-2 and TRBJ1-5; perhaps TRBD1 as D (5 bases). From germline, CDR1 is SGHTA and CDR2 FQGNSA. Trimming shortened V by 5 bases and J by 0 bases, and 14 bases separated the two germline ends. There are 16 residues in the CDR3. In DNA, the CDR3 is TGTGCCAGCAGCGGGTGGGGGGGTTATAGCAATCAGCCCCAGCATTTT. Its translation: CASSGWGGYSNQPQHF.

The genes are TRBV9 and TRBJ2-5, with D hard to call. From germline, CDR1 is SGDLS and CDR2 YYNGEE. The CDR3 extends over 15 amino acids. Trimming removed 4 bases at V and 3 bases at J, with 16 bases between. Here the CDR3 reads CASSPTSWAEETQYF. CDR3 coding DNA: TGTGCCAGCAGCCCCACATCCTGGGCGGAAGAGACCCAGTACTTC.

The J gene is TRBJ2-2, the V gene TRBV24-1; TRBD1 matches 10 bases. The V and J ends lost 5 bases and 3 bases, in that order; junction bases with no gene match: 8. Germline loops: CDR1 KGHDR, CDR2 SFDVKD. The CDR3 length is 17 residues. CDR3 protein: CATSGASGTGDTGELFF. For the CDR3, the DNA is TGTGCCACCAGTGGGGCATCCGGGACAGGGGACACCGGGGAGCTGTTTTTT.

V usage is TRBV24-1 and J usage is TRBJ2-3, with TRBD2 matching 11 bases. The CDR3 is 15 amino acids. CDR1 KGHDR and CDR2 SFDVKD come from the germline V gene. The trim removed 5 bases at V and 1 base at J, leaving 1 base unmatched. In nucleotides, the CDR3 is TGTGCCACCAGTGTAGCGGGGGGGGGCACAGATACGCAGTATTTT. It translates to CATSVAGGGTDTQYF.